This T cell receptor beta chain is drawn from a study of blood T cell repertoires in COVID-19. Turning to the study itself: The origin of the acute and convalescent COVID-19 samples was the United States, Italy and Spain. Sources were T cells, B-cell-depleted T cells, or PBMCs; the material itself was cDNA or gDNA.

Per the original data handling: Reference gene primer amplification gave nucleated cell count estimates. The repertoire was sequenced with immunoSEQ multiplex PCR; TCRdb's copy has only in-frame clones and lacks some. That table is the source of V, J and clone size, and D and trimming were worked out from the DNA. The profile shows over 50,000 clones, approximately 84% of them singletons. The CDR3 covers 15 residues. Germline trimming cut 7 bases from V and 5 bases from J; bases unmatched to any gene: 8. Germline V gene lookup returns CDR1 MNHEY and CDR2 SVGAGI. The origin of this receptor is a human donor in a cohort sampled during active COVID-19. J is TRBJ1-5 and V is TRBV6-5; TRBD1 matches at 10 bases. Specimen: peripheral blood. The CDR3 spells CASIPGQGRDQPQHF. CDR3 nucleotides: TGTGCCAGCATTCCGGGACAGGGGAGGGATCAGCCCCAGCATTTT.